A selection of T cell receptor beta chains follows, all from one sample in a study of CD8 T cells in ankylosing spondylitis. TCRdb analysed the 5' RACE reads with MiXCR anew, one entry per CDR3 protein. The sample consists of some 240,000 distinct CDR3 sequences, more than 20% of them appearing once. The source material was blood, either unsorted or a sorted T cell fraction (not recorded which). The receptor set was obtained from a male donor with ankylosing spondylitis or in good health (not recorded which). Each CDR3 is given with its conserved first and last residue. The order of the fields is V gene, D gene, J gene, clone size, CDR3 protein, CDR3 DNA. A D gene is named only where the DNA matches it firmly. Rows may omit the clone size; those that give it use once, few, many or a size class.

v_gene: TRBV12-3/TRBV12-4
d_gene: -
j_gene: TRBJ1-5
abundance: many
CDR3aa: CASSFTGTYSNQPQHF
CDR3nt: TGTGCCAGCAGTTTTACAGGAACCTATAGCAATCAGCCCCAGCATTTT

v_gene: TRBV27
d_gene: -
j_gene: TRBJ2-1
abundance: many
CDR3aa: CASSTLRRRSYNEQFF
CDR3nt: TGTGCCAGCAGCACCCTCCGACGGAGGTCCTACAATGAGCAGTTCTTC

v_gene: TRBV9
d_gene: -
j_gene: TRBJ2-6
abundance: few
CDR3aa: CASSVAAWANVLTF
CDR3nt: TGTGCCAGCAGCGTAGCGGCTTGGGCCAACGTCCTGACTTTC

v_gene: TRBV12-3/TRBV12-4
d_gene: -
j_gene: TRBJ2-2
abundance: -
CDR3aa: CASSLSLNTGELFF
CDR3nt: TGTGCCAGCAGTTTGAGTTTGAACACCGGGGAGCTGTTTTTT

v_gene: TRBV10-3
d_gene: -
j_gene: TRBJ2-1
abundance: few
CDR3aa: CAISESYSDEQFF
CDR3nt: TGTGCCATCAGTGAGTCATACTCCGATGAGCAGTTCTTC

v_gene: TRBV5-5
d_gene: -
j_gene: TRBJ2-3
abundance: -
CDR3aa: CASSLSPGATDTQYF
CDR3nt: TGTGCCAGCAGCTTGTCCCCCGGGGCGACAGATACGCAGTATTTT

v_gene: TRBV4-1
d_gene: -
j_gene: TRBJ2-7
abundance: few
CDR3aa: CASSQAWTYEQYF
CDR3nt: TGCGCCAGCAGCCAAGCGTGGACCTACGAGCAGTACTTC

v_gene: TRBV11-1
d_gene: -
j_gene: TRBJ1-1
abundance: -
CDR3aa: CASSLYAGNTEAFF
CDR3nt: TGTGCCAGCAGCTTATACGCTGGGAACACTGAAGCTTTCTTT

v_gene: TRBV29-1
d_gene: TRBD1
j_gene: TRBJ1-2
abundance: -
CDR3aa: CSVAAGGDYGYTF
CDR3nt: TGCAGCGTTGCGGCAGGGGGGGACTATGGCTACACCTTC

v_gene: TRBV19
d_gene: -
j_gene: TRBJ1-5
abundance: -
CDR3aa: CASSILDTMTSQPQHF
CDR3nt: TGTGCCAGTAGTATATTAGACACCATGACAAGTCAGCCCCAGCATTTT

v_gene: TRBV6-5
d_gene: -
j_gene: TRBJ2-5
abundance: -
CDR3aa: CASSYGGWVEETQYF
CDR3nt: TGTGCCAGCAGTTACGGGGGGTGGGTCGAAGAGACCCAGTACTTC

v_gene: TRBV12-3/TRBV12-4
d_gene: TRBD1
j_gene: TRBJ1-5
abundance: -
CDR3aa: CASSLRGHSNQPQHF
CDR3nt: TGTGCCAGCAGTTTAAGGGGGCATAGCAATCAGCCCCAGCATTTT

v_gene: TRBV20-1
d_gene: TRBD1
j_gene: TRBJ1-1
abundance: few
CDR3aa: CSARDRGRTVTEAFF
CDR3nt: TGCAGTGCCCGGGACAGGGGGCGTACGGTCACTGAAGCTTTCTTT

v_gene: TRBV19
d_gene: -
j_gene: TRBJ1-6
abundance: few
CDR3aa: CASSIGVDSPLHF
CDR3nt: TGTGCCAGTAGCATAGGGGTTGATTCACCCCTCCACTTT

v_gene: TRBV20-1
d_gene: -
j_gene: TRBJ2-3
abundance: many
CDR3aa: CSAKQDRTDTQYF
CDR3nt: TGCAGTGCTAAACAGGACCGCACAGATACGCAGTATTTT

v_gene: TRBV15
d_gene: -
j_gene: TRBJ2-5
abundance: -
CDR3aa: CATSRDRVAETQYF
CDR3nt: TGTGCCACCAGCAGAGATAGAGTTGCCGAGACCCAGTACTTC

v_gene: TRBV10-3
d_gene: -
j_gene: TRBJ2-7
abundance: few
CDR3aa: CAIGGHHYEQYF
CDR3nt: TGTGCCATCGGAGGACACCACTACGAGCAGTACTTC

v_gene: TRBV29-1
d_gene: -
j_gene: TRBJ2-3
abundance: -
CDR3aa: CSVRGRNTDTQYF
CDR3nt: TGCAGCGTCAGGGGCAGAAACACAGATACGCAGTATTTT

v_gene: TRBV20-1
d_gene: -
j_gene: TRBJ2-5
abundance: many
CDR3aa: CSAMAETQYF
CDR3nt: TGCAGTGCCATGGCAGAGACCCAGTACTTC

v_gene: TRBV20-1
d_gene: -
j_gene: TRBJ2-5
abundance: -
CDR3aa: CSASWGAGAEAQYF
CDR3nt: TGCAGTGCTAGTTGGGGTGCGGGGGCCGAGGCCCAGTACTTC

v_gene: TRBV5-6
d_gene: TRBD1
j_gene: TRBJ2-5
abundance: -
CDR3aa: CASSWPGTGETQYF
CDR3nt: TGTGCCAGCAGCTGGCCAGGGACAGGGGAGACCCAGTACTTC

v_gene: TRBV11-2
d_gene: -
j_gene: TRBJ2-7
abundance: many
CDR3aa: CASSFLTRQYEQYF
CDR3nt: TGTGCCAGCAGCTTCCTCACCCGACAATACGAGCAGTACTTC

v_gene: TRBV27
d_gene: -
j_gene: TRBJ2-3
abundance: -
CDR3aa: CASSLLGVGTDTQYF
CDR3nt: TGTGCCAGCAGTTTACTAGGGGTGGGCACAGATACGCAGTATTTT

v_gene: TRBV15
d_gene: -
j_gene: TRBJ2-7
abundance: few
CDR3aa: CATSRDKGREQYF
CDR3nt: TGTGCCACCAGCAGAGATAAGGGAAGAGAGCAGTACTTC

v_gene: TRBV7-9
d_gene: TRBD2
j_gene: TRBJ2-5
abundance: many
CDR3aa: CASSLGLAEETQYF
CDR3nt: TGTGCCAGCAGCTTAGGACTAGCGGAAGAGACCCAGTACTTC

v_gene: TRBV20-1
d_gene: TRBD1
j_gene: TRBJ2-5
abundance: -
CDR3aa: CSATRTGRVETQYF
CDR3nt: TGCAGTGCTACTAGGACAGGGCGTGTGGAGACCCAGTACTTC

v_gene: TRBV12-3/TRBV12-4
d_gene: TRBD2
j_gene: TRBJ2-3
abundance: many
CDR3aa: CASKRGGLWADTQYF
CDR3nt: TGTGCCAGCAAGCGGGGGGGCCTTTGGGCAGATACGCAGTATTTT

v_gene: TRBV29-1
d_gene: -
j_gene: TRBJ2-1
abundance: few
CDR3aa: CSVETGRGNEQFF
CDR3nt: TGCAGCGTTGAAACGGGACGGGGGAATGAGCAGTTCTTC

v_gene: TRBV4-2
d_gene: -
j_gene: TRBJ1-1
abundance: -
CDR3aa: CASSLAVGAPGTEAFF
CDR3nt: TGTGCCAGCAGCCTGGCGGTAGGGGCTCCGGGCACTGAAGCTTTCTTT

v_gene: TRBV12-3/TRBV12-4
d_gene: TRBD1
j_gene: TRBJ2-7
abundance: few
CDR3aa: CASSRTGGGPSDEQYF
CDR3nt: TGTGCCAGCAGTAGGACAGGGGGCGGACCATCCGACGAGCAGTACTTC

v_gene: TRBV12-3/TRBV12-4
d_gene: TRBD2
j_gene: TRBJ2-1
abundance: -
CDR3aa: CASRISGAGGNEQFF
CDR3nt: TGTGCCAGCAGGATTAGCGGGGCCGGGGGCAATGAGCAGTTCTTC

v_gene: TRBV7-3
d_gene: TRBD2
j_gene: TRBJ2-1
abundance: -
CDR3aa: CASSLGLLAGGRGDEQFF
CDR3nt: TGTGCCAGCAGCTTAGGTCTGCTAGCGGGGGGCAGGGGCGATGAGCAGTTCTTC

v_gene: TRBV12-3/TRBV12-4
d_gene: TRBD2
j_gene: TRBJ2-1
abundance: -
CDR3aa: CASSGLAGGSVDEQFF
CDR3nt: TGTGCCAGCAGTGGACTAGCGGGGGGGTCGGTCGATGAGCAGTTCTTC

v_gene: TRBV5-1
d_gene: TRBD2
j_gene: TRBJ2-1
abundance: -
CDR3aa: CASIRAASGGAREQFF
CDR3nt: TGCGCCAGCATCAGAGCCGCTAGCGGGGGGGCGCGCGAGCAGTTCTTC

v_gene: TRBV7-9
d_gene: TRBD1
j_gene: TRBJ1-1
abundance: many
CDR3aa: CASSLRTGGTEAFF
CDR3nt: TGTGCCAGCAGCTTGAGGACAGGGGGCACTGAAGCTTTCTTT

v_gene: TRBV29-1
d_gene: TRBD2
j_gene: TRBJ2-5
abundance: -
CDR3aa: CSVSGLGDQETQYF
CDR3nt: TGCAGCGTCTCGGGACTAGGGGATCAAGAGACCCAGTACTTC

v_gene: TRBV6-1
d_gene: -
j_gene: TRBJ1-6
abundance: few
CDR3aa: CANSADSYSPLHF
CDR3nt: TGTGCCAACAGTGCCGACAGCTATTCACCCCTCCACTTT

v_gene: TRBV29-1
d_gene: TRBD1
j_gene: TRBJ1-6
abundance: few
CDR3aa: CSVARDRASPLHF
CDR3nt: TGCAGCGTTGCCCGGGACAGGGCCTCACCCCTCCACTTT

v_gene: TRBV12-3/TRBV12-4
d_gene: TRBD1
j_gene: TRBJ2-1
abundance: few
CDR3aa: CASSSALQGANEQFF
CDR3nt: TGTGCCAGCAGTTCGGCCCTCCAGGGGGCGAATGAGCAGTTCTTC

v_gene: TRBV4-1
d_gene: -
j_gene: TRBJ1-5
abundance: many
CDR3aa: CASSQEPRQNQPQHF
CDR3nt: TGCGCCAGCAGCCAAGAACCCCGACAGAATCAGCCCCAGCATTTT

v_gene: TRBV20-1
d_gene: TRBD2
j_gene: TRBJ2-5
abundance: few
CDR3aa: CSATSGGAQETQYF
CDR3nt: TGCAGTGCTACTAGCGGGGGGGCCCAAGAGACCCAGTACTTC

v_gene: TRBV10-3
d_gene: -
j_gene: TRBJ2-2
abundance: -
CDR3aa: CAIRPSDRNTGELFF
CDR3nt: TGTGCCATCAGACCCTCGGACAGGAACACCGGGGAGCTGTTTTTT

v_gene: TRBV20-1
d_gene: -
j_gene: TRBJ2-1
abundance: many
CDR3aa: CSLSDRSNEQFF
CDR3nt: TGCAGTCTTTCTGACAGATCCAATGAGCAGTTCTTC

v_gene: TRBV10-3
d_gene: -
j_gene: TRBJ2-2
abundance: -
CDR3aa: CAISGEAGELFF
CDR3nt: TGTGCCATCAGTGGCGAGGCCGGGGAGCTGTTTTTT

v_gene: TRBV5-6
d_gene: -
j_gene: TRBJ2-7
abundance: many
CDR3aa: CASSSPKGADYEQYF
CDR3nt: TGTGCCAGCAGCTCCCCAAAGGGTGCCGACTACGAGCAGTACTTC

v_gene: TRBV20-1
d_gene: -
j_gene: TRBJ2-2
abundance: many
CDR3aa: CSARENQGLKNTGELFF
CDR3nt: TGCAGTGCTAGAGAAAACCAGGGGCTCAAAAACACCGGGGAGCTGTTTTTT

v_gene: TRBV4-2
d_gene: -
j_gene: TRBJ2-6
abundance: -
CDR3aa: CASSQAPAGANVLTF
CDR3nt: TGTGCCAGCAGCCAAGCTCCGGCTGGGGCCAACGTCCTGACTTTC

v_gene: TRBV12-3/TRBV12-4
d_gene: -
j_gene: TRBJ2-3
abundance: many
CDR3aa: CASTTGGDTDTQYF
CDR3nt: TGTGCCAGCACTACAGGGGGGGACACAGATACGCAGTATTTT